Below, one T cell receptor beta chain is given with its context. V lost 4 bases, J lost 7 bases, and 10 bases stayed unmatched. The CDR3 sequence is 15 residues long. The germline gives CDR1 SGHRS, CDR2 YFSETQ. Sequenced by immunoSEQ multiplex PCR; TCRdb stores in-frame clones only, minus some. Among around 270,000 clones, around 82% were seen once, and the ten largest hold around 16%. The sample originates from a study of blood T cell repertoires in COVID-19. The source is a person between 65 and 80 years old with COVID-19, enrolled during active disease. Sequenced: peripheral blood. The chain is built from TRBV5-1 and TRBJ2-2; 7 positions match TRBD1. DNA of the CDR3: TGCGCCAGCAGCCGGTCAGGGGGTGAGGTCGGGGAGCTGTTTTTT. As protein: CASSRSGGEVGELFF.